The 8 T cell receptor beta chains below all came from one sample that was sequenced in a study of T cell responses to AZD1222 COVID-19 vaccine. Data came from immunoSEQ multiplex PCR; TCRdb stores just in-frame clones and leaves some out. The sample has 65,000 to 85,000 clones; approximately 89% are singletons. The material was peripheral blood, obtained 28 days after the second dose of the MenACWY control vaccine. These receptors all come from an adult who received the MenACWY meningococcal vaccine as a control.

This clone was recorded once. This chain connects TRBV6-1 to TRBJ1-2; D not certain. Trimming pared 2 bases from V and 4 bases from J, leaving 17 bases between. The CDR3 loop spans 16 amino acids. The V gene's germline CDR1 is MNHNS and CDR2 SASEGT. CDR3 nucleotide sequence: TGTGCCAGCAGTGAATCAGGCCTCCCTATCGGCTATGGCTACACCTTC. It codes for CASSESGLPIGYGYTF.

This clone appeared a few times. This sequence joins TRBV5-4 and TRBJ1-2; TRBD1 aligns across 9 bases. From germline, CDR1 is SGHNT and CDR2 YYREEE (reference sequence). Unmatched junction bases numbered 13, after V lost 2 bases and J lost 8 bases. The CDR3 runs 16 residues. The CDR3 DNA sequence: TGTGCCAGCAGCTTAGGACAGGGGAGCTCTATTCTCGGCTACACCTTC. Translation gives CASSLGQGSSILGYTF.

The gene calls are TRBV6-5 and TRBJ1-5; the D gene is possibly TRBD1 (5 bases). The germline V gene has CDR1 MNHEY and CDR2 SVGAGI. V lost 5 bases and J 4 bases, leaving 9 bases between the germline ends. CDR3 length: 13 amino acids. CDR3 bases: TGTGCCAGCAGTATGAGGGGAAATCAGCCCCAGCATTTT. Translated, it gives CASSMRGNQPQHF.

The V gene is TRBV2, the J gene TRBJ2-7; 8 nucleotides agree with TRBD1. The CDR3 has 15 amino acids. Trimming at V came to 6 bases and at J to 0 bases, leaving 7 bases not matched to a gene. The germline gives CDR1 SNHLY, CDR2 FYNNEI. The CDR3 spells CASRRDRTSSYEQYF. The CDR3 nucleotides are TGTGCCAGCAGGCGGGACAGGACGAGCTCCTACGAGCAGTACTTC.

The chain employs TRBV2 and TRBJ1-6; D unclear. The CDR3 contains 13 residues. Per germline, CDR1 SNHLY and CDR2 FYNNEI. Between the trimmed V and J ends, which lost 8 bases and 11 bases, there was a span of 16 bases. Here the CDR3 reads CASGPVPRTPLHF. DNA for the CDR3: TGTGCCAGCGGTCCGGTTCCTAGGACACCCCTCCACTTT. Together with reference TRBV2 and TRBJ1-6, the CDR3 gives the full variable domain: EPEVTQTPSHQVTQMGQEVILRCVPISNHLYFYWYRQILGQKVEFLVSFYNNEISEKSEIFDDQFSVERPDGSNFTLKIRSTKLEDSAMYFCASGPVPRTPLHFGNGTRLTVT.

The CDR3 bases are TGTGCCAGCAGTGAGGACAGGGGATGGGGTCAGCCCCAGCATTTT. Translated: CASSEDRGWGQPQHF. The rearrangement links TRBV2 to TRBJ1-5, with 9 nucleotides matching TRBD1. Germline-derived CDR1 and CDR2 are SNHLY and FYNNEI. V shed 3 bases and J 6 bases; nucleotides not matched to a gene: 6. The CDR3 extends over 15 amino acids.

The CDR3 bases are TGTGCCAGCCAGACAGGCTACGAGCAGTACTTC. Its protein is CASQTGYEQYF. The genes are TRBV2 and TRBJ2-7; D perhaps matches TRBD1 (6 bases). V was pared by 8 bases and J by 3 bases, with 8 bases between. Looked up from germline, CDR1 is SNHLY and CDR2 is FYNNEI. This CDR3 region has 11 residues.

This clone was counted a few times. V is TRBV7-2 and J is TRBJ2-7; 7 positions agree with TRBD1. The CDR3 extends over 14 amino acids. After removal of 5 bases from V and 3 bases from J, the junction contained 7 bases not matched to a gene. Germline V gene sequence: CDR1 SGHTA, CDR2 FQGNSA. CDR3 nucleotides: TGTGCCAGCAGCACAGACAGGGTGAGCTACGAGCAGTACTTC. Protein sequence: CASSTDRVSYEQYF.